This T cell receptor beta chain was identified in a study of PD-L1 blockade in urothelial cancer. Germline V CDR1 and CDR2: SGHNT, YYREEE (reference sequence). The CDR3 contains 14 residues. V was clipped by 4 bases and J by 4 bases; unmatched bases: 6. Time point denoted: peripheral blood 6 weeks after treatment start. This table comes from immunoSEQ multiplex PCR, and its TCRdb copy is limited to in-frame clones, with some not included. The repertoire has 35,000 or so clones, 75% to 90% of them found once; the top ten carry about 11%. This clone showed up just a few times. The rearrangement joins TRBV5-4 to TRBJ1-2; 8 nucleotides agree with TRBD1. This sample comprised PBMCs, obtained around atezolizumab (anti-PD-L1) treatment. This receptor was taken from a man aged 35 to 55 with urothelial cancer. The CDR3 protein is CASSQTGASYGYTF. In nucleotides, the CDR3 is TGTGCCAGCAGCCAGACAGGGGCAAGCTATGGCTACACCTTC.